Below are 24 T cell receptor beta chains sequenced from a single sample in a study of coeliac disease. The table came from immunoSEQ multiplex PCR; TCRdb's copy has only in-frame clones and leaves some out. The table has about 6,500 clones, around 68% seen once. Material for sequencing was lymphocytes from the gut lamina propria. These receptors originate from a man aged 55 to 70 with celiac disease on a gluten-free diet.

This clone showed up just once. This rearrangement joins TRBV28 to TRBJ1-2, with D hard to call. The CDR3 consists of 12 residues. Trimming removed 8 bases from V and 7 bases from J, with 14 bases in between. Germline assignment: CDR1 MDHEN and CDR2 SYDVKM. CDR3 sequence: CASRTSHSGYTF. The CDR3 region has the DNA TGTGCCAGCCGGACTTCCCATAGTGGCTACACCTTC.

The chain uses TRBV4-1 and TRBJ1-4; 11 nucleotides match TRBD1. Per the germline V gene, CDR1 is MGHRA and CDR2 is YSYEKL. V shed 0 bases and J 8 bases; nucleotides not matched to a gene: 5. The CDR3 covers 16 residues. CDR3 amino acids: CASSQESDRGREKLFF. The CDR3 DNA reads as TGCGCCAGCAGCCAAGAATCGGACAGGGGGCGCGAAAAACTGTTTTTT.

The chain couples TRBV5-1 to TRBJ2-7; 9 bases are a match to TRBD1. CDR3 length: 16 amino acids. Losses at the gene ends were 4 bases for V and 2 bases for J; bases not matched to a gene: 10. Germline loops: CDR1 SGHRS, CDR2 YFSETQ. The CDR3 coding sequence is TGCGCCAGCAGCAAATCCGGGACAGGGATCCCCTACGAGCAGTACTTC. It translates to CASSKSGTGIPYEQYF.

The sample holds one count of this clone. The J gene is TRBJ1-3, the V gene TRBV9; D is perhaps TRBD1 (5 bases). Germline V gives CDR1 SGDLS, CDR2 YYNGEE. The CDR3 covers 15 residues. Trimming left V 0 bases short and J 7 bases short, with 14 bases between. The CDR3 spells CASSVGVGAINTIYF. The CDR3 DNA reads TGTGCCAGCAGCGTAGGGGTAGGGGCGATCAACACCATATATTTT.

The chain uses TRBV6-6 and TRBJ2-2; D is unresolved. Trimming stripped 6 bases from V and 4 bases from J, with 12 bases between. CDR1 and CDR2 (germline): MNHNY, SVGAGI (reference sequence). This CDR3 is built from 14 residues. The CDR3 DNA reads as TGTGCCAGCAGCCCGTCGTCGGGCACCGGGGAGCTGTTTTTT. Translating it yields CASSPSSGTGELFF.

This clone was observed a few times. The rearrangement links TRBV28 to TRBJ1-2; TRBD1 agrees at 9 bases. CDR1 and CDR2 from the germline V gene are MDHEN and SYDVKM. Losses at the gene ends were 5 bases for V and 0 bases for J; bases not matched to a gene: 13. The CDR3 spans 18 residues. In DNA form, the CDR3 reads TGTGCCAGCAGTCGAAACACCGGGACAGGGCAATCTAACTATGGCTACACCTTC. Its protein is CASSRNTGTGQSNYGYTF.

V is TRBV6-5 and J is TRBJ2-5; D is perhaps TRBD1 (6 bases). The DNA end lines up better with TRBJ2-7; the J call may be wrong. This CDR3 region has 12 residues. CDR1 and CDR2 from the germline V gene are MNHEY and SVGAGI. CDR3 residues: CASSRTDYEQYF. The DNA of the CDR3 is TGTGCCAGCAGTAGGACAGACTACGAGCAGTACTTC.

The chain has TRBV7-6 and TRBJ1-5; no clear D gene. This CDR3 contains 14 residues. Deletions cut 5 bases from V and 2 bases from J, with 10 bases between. Per the germline V gene, CDR1 is SGHVS and CDR2 is FNYEAQ. The DNA for the CDR3 is TGTGCCAGCAGCCCCGGGTATGGCAATCAGCCCCAGCATTTT. Translated, it gives CASSPGYGNQPQHF. Together with reference TRBV7-6 and TRBJ1-5, the CDR3 gives the full variable domain: GAGVSQSPRYKVTKRGQDVALRCDPISGHVSLYWYRQALGQGPEFLTYFNYEAQQDKSGLPNDRFSAERPEGSISTLTIQRTEQRDSAMYRCASSPGYGNQPQHFGDGTRLSIL.

This clone has just a few counts. The chain combines TRBV6-5 with TRBJ1-2; TRBD1 agrees at 10 bases. Losses at the gene ends were 6 bases for V and 3 bases for J; bases not matched to a gene: 4. The CDR3 sequence is 14 residues long. Germline V CDR1 and CDR2: MNHEY, SVGAGI. CDR3 protein: CASRLGQGHYGYTF. The DNA for the CDR3 is TGTGCCAGCAGACTGGGACAGGGGCACTATGGCTACACCTTC.

This clone was seen a few times. The V call is TRBV6-5, the J call TRBJ2-2; D uncertain. The CDR3 has 15 amino acids. The V end lost 8 bases, the J end lost 0 bases, and 13 bases lay between the germline ends. Germline CDR1 is MNHEY and CDR2 is SVGAGI. CDR3 DNA sequence: TGTGCCAGCTGCCAGCCGCAGGCGAACACCGGGGAGCTGTTTTTT. It yields the protein CASCQPQANTGELFF.

The chain combines TRBV4-1 with TRBJ1-2; weak D call: TRBD1 (5 bases). The CDR3 has 14 amino acids. Germline V gene lookup returns CDR1 MGHRA and CDR2 YSYEKL. V lost 4 bases and J lost 2, with 11 bases in between. The CDR3 spells CASSRGERNYGYTF. Written as DNA, the CDR3 is TGCGCCAGCAGCCGGGGGGAGAGGAACTATGGCTACACCTTC.

This clone was observed a single time. The chain recombines TRBV4-1 with TRBJ1-5; TRBD1 might be the D (6 bases). The CDR3 runs to 14 residues. V was pared by 1 base and J by 2 bases, with 6 bases between. Germline CDR1 is MGHRA and CDR2 is YSYEKL. This CDR3 is CASSQGQGNQPQHF. In nucleotides, the CDR3 is TGCGCCAGCAGCCAAGGACAGGGCAATCAGCCCCAGCATTTT.

This clone was recorded once. V gene TRBV2 combines with J gene TRBJ2-3, with 12 bases identical to TRBD2. Germline CDR1 and CDR2: SNHLY and FYNNEI. J lost 6 bases, V lost 3 bases, and 10 bases had no gene match. This CDR3 spans 17 amino acids. As DNA, the CDR3 is TGTGCCAGCAGTGAGCATCCCCCTAGCGGGGGGGCGGATACGCAGTATTTT. Protein product: CASSEHPPSGGADTQYF. Complete variable domain (other parts from reference TRBV2 and TRBJ2-3): EPEVTQTPSHQVTQMGQEVILRCVPISNHLYFYWYRQILGQKVEFLVSFYNNEISEKSEIFDDQFSVERPDGSNFTLKIRSTKLEDSAMYFCASSEHPPSGGADTQYFGPGTRLTVL.

In its sample, this clone was seen once. The genes are TRBV27 and TRBJ2-1; 7 bases fit TRBD1. J gave up 4 bases and V 2 bases, and 2 bases lay outside the gene matches. The germline V gene has CDR1 MNHEY and CDR2 SMNVEV (reference sequence). The CDR3 totals 14 residues. The CDR3 spells CASSLQGQYNEQFF. The CDR3 DNA reads as TGTGCCAGCAGTTTACAGGGACAGTACAATGAGCAGTTCTTC.

This clone appeared a single time. The chain carries TRBV19 and TRBJ2-5; 7 bases line up with TRBD1. CDR3 size: 15 residues. V shed 4 bases and J 4 bases; nucleotides not matched to a gene: 9. Germline V CDR1 and CDR2: LNHDA, SQIVND (reference sequence). The DNA for the CDR3 is TGTGCCAGTAGTACCACAGGGGTAGTTAGAGAGACCCAGTACTTC. Its protein is CASSTTGVVRETQYF.

The chain carries TRBV29-1 and TRBJ2-2, with D possibly matching TRBD2 (7 bases). CDR1 is SQVTM and CDR2 is ANQGSEA in the germline V gene. The V and J ends lost 4 bases and 2 bases respectively, with 11 bases between them. The CDR3 runs to 14 residues. In nucleotides, the CDR3 is TGCAGCGTTGGTTGGGGGGGCAACACCGGGGAGCTGTTTTTT. It encodes CSVGWGGNTGELFF.

The chain is built from TRBV6-5 and TRBJ2-7; 11 bases agree with TRBD2. V gave up 5 bases and J gave up 7 bases; unmatched junction bases: 7. Looked up from germline, CDR1 is MNHEY and CDR2 is SVGAGI. The CDR3 covers 14 residues. The CDR3 DNA follows: TGTGCCAGCAGTCGTCCGGGACTAGCGGCTGAGCAGTACTTC. Translation gives CASSRPGLAAEQYF.

V is TRBV6-6 and J is TRBJ1-5, with D possibly TRBD1 on 6 matching bases. The CDR3 extends over 14 amino acids. V was cut by 6 bases and J by 4 bases, with 13 bases left in between. Germline assignment: CDR1 MNHNY and CDR2 SVGAGI (reference sequence). CDR3 loop: CASSTAGTNQPQHF. The DNA of the CDR3 is TGTGCCAGCAGCACTGCCGGGACAAATCAGCCCCAGCATTTT.

This clone was observed a few times. The genes are TRBV23-1 and TRBJ2-1; maybe TRBD2 (5 bases). TRBV23-1 is treated as an ORF (open reading frame) with a function not yet certain. This CDR3 contains 12 residues. The V end lost 6 bases, the J end lost 7 bases, and 10 bases lay between the germline ends. CDR3 sequence: CASSPGINEQFF. CDR3 sequence (DNA): TGCGCCAGCAGCCCCGGGATTAATGAGCAGTTCTTC.

In regard to this clone: Additional DNA sequences in this sample encode the identical CDR3. This chain joins TRBV5-1 and TRBJ2-3; 7 bases agree with TRBD2. Trimming took 4 bases from V and 0 from J; bases not matched to a gene: 2. The CDR3 runs 14 residues. Germline CDR1 and CDR2: SGHRS and YFSETQ. Written as DNA, the CDR3 is TGCGCCAGCAGCCTAGCGGAGAGCACAGATACGCAGTATTTT. Its translation: CASSLAESTDTQYF. Variable domain in full (rest from reference TRBV5-1 and TRBJ2-3): KAGVTQTPRYLIKTRGQQVTLSCSPISGHRSVSWYQQTPGQGLQFLFEYFSETQRNKGNFPGRFSGRQFSNSRSEMNVSTLELGDSALYLCASSLAESTDTQYFGPGTRLTVL.

V and J are TRBV28 and TRBJ1-2; no definite D call. Per the germline V gene, CDR1 is MDHEN and CDR2 is SYDVKM. Deletions cut 5 bases from V and 4 bases from J, with 14 bases between. The CDR3 has 14 residues. The chain's CDR3 is CASSDHYDPYGYTF. The CDR3 bases are TGTGCCAGCAGTGACCACTACGATCCCTATGGCTACACCTTC.

This clone was seen once. The V call is TRBV5-4, the J call TRBJ2-5; D is possibly TRBD1 (5 bases). The CDR3 covers 13 residues. V lost 4 bases to trimming and J lost 3 bases, with 10 bases between them. Germline CDR1 reads SGHNT; CDR2 reads YYREEE (reference sequence). The CDR3 sequence: CASSADRKETQYF. In nucleotides, the CDR3 is TGTGCCAGCAGCGCTGACAGAAAAGAGACCCAGTACTTC.

The V call is TRBV2, the J call TRBJ1-2, with TRBD1 identical over 8 bases. CDR3 length: 14 amino acids. The V gene's germline CDR1 is SNHLY and CDR2 FYNNEI. V gave up 8 bases and J gave up 2 bases; unmatched junction bases: 7. The CDR3 loop is CASRSGTGNYGYTF. The CDR3 coding sequence is TGTGCCAGCCGCTCAGGGACAGGAAACTATGGCTACACCTTC.

The table lists this clone with a few counts. J is TRBJ1-1 and V is TRBV7-9; D unclear. This CDR3 has 12 residues. Trimming shortened V by 6 bases and J by 1 base, and 6 bases separated the two germline ends. Per germline, CDR1 SEHNR and CDR2 FQNEAQ (reference sequence). CDR3 in DNA: TGTGCCAGCAGTCGAGAGAACACTGAAGCTTTCTTT. Translated, it gives CASSRENTEAFF.